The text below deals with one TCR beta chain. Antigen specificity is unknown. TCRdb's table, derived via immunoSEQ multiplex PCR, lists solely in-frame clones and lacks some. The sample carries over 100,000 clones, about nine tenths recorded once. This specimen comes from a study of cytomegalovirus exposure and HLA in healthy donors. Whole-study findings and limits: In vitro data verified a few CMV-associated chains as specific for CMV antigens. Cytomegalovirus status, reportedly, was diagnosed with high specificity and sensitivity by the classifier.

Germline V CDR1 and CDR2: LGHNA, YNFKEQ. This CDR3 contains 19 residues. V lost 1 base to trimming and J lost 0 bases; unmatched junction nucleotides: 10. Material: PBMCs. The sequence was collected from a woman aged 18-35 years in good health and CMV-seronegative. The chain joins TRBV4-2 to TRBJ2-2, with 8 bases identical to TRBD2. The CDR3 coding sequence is TGTGCCAGCAGCCAAGTCGGCGGGGGGTGGGCTCCGAACACCGGGGAGCTGTTTTTT. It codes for CASSQVGGGWAPNTGELFF.